This T cell receptor (beta chain) was documented in a study of shared clonotypes between healthy human individuals. The study, taken as a whole, reports: Represented diversity, genetic and exposure-history alike, was limited by few donors.

Losses at the gene ends were 3 bases for V and 0 bases for J; bases not matched to a gene: 14. CDR3 length equals 19 residues. In germline, CDR1 is PRHDT, CDR2 FYEKMQ (reference sequence). For this clone: Its antigen is not known.

Profiled with immunoSEQ multiplex PCR; TCRdb holds only in-frame clones, not every one. This table holds some 1 million clones, about 76% found once. The sequenced material came from memory CD4+ T cells sorted from blood. The subset denotes: CD45RA-negative fraction. The chain links TRBV13 to TRBJ1-2, with 9 bases matching TRBD1. This TCR was recovered from a man in his late teens or twenties in good health. Here the CDR3 DNA reads TGTGCCAGCAGCTTGGGCGGTTGGGGGCGGGACAGGGCTAACTATGGCTACACCTTC. As protein: CASSLGGWGRDRANYGYTF.